One sample yielded the 29 T cell receptor delta chains listed below, sequenced in a study of γδ T cells in repeated Plasmodium falciparum infection. Gammadelta T cells were flow-sorted from PBMC into Vgamma9/Vdelta2+ and Vdelta2-negative populations for bulk analysis. TCRdb fed the multiplex PCR reads into CATT to redo clone calling. The repertoire holds 90,000 or so delta-chain clones, with 0.8% to 1% as singletons. Material for sequencing was gamma-delta T cells from blood. These receptors all stem from a pool of human donors (malaria-infected and uninfected, not separated).

This clone was observed a handful of times. TCRdb records a much larger clone's protein for this DNA, with a difference at residue 7 that likely arises from a read error; the protein given is the translation of the DNA. The chain couples TRDV1 to TRDJ1; 8 nucleotides line up with TRDD3. In germline, CDR1 is TSWWSYY, CDR2 QGS. With 3 bases clipped from V and 1 base from J, the junction kept 16 bases outside the gene matches. The CDR3 length is 19 residues. The CDR3 loop is CALGDPKDAGGPGTDKLIF. CDR3 coding DNA: TGTGCTCTTGGGGACCCAAAAGACGCTGGGGGACCAGGCACCGATAAACTCATCTTT.

A note on this clone: A read error likely explains why the TCRdb protein, taken from a much larger clone, differs from this DNA's translation at residue 25; the protein shown is translated from the DNA. The CDR3: CALGELRSYGGFPHWGILEYTDKLTF. CDR3 nucleotide sequence: TGTGCTCTTGGGGAACTACGCAGTTATGGTGGGTTCCCCCACTGGGGGATATTGGAGTACACCGATAAACTCACCTTT. There is no J gene call, but TRDV1 is given as the V gene; the table calls TRDD3, which could not be checked here. Germline lookup yields CDR1 TSWWSYY and CDR2 QGS. The length of the CDR3 is 26 residues.

Of note for this clone: A read error is likely here: a far larger clone is one base away. The sample holds other DNA sequences that translate to the same CDR3. The chain links TRDV2 to TRDJ1, with 7 bases lining up with TRDD3. The J gene was not available in TCRdb and was assigned here by matching the DNA to germline segments. V lost 3 bases to trimming and J lost 0 bases; unmatched junction nucleotides: 3. The CDR3 is 14 residues long. CDR1 and CDR2 (germline): GEAIGNYY, EKD. The CDR3 region is CACDPGGYTDKLIF. The CDR3 DNA reads as TGTGCCTGTGACCCAGGGGGATACACCGATAAACTCATCTTT.

A remark on this clone: The amino acid sequence in TCRdb belongs to a much larger clone and departs from this DNA's translation at residue 10, likely a sequencing read error; the sequence shown is translated from the DNA. The chain is built from TRDV1 and TRDJ1, with 10 bases that match TRDD3. V lost 0 bases to trimming and J lost 1 base; unmatched junction nucleotides: 26. The CDR3 runs to 24 residues. Germline assignment: CDR1 TSWWSYY and CDR2 QGS. This CDR3 is CALGELTYTLTGGCMGLTTDKLIF. The CDR3 DNA sequence: TGTGCTCTTGGGGAACTCACATACACCCTTACTGGGGGATGTATGGGGTTAACCACCGATAAACTCATCTTT.

As concerns this clone: TCRdb's entry gives the protein of a much larger clone, which mismatches this DNA's translation at residues 10 and 12, likely from a read error; the protein reported here is translated from the DNA. The chain links TRDV1 to TRDJ1; D not resolved. The CDR3 has 22 amino acids. V was cut by 1 base and J by 2 bases, with 32 bases left in between. From germline, CDR1 is TSWWSYY and CDR2 QGS. The CDR3 nucleotides read TGTGCTCTTGGGGAACGAGGATGGTGTGGGTCCCGCCCTTTACCTGCGACCGATAAACTCATCTTT. Translating gives CALGERGWCGSRPLPATDKLIF.

This clone was detected a few times. TCRdb's listed protein matches a much larger clone and diverges from this DNA's translation at residue 11, likely through a read error; the protein shown comes from the DNA. V usage is TRDV2 and J usage is TRDJ1; 8 bases align to TRDD3. CDR3 length: 19 amino acids. The germline V gene has CDR1 GEAIGNYY and CDR2 EKD. The ends lost 0 bases at V and 1 base at J; junction bases unmatched: 15. The CDR3 protein is CACDTTPVLGVTATDKLIF. DNA for the CDR3: TGTGCCTGTGACACCACTCCCGTACTGGGGGTTACTGCCACCGATAAACTCATCTTT.

This clone was seen a handful of times. The protein in TCRdb stems from a much larger clone and differs at residue 14 from this DNA's translation, likely a read error; here the protein is translated from the DNA. This sequence joins TRDV1 and TRDJ1; possibly TRDD3 for D (7 bases). Trimming cost V 4 bases and J 8 bases, with 29 bases left between them. Germline CDR1 is TSWWSYY and CDR2 is QGS. The CDR3 has 18 residues. The CDR3 loop is CALGVFLKGIQTKRKLIF. The CDR3 DNA reads TGTGCTCTTGGGGTTTTCCTAAAAGGGATACAAACGAAGCGCAAACTCATCTTT.

A few counts support this clone. The protein TCRdb gives is from a much larger clone and does not agree with this DNA's translation at residue 8, likely a read error; the protein shown here comes from the DNA. The chain recombines TRDV2 with TRDJ3, with D possibly matching TRDD3 (6 bases). TCRdb is silent on the J gene; assignment here came from matching the DNA to germline. With 2 bases removed from V and 1 base from J, the gap between germline ends came to 14 bases. This CDR3 region has 18 residues. Germline CDR1 is GEAIGNYY and CDR2 is EKD. The CDR3 protein is CACDRVGGTSWDTRQMFF. The CDR3 region has the DNA TGTGCCTGTGACAGAGTGGGGGGTACGTCCTGGGACACCCGACAGATGTTTTTC.

About this clone: TCRdb lists the protein of a much larger clone for this DNA, which differs at residue 12, so this is likely a read error; the protein given here is translated from the DNA itself. The V gene is TRDV2, the J gene TRDJ1, with 9 bases lining up with TRDD3. TCRdb offers no J gene call, so here the DNA was matched to germline to obtain one. Germline lookup yields CDR1 GEAIGNYY and CDR2 EKD. Losses at the gene ends were 1 base for V and 0 bases for J; bases not matched to a gene: 14. CDR3 length: 19 amino acids. DNA of the CDR3: TGTGCCTGTGACACGGGTACTGGGGGACCTCCTTCGTACACCGATAAACTCATCTTT. It translates to CACDTGTGGPPSYTDKLIF.

The table lists this clone with a few counts. The protein in TCRdb stems from a much larger clone and differs at residue 3 from this DNA's translation, likely a read error; here the protein is translated from the DNA. The CDR3 spells CARGGGFLTLNWGIPGYTDKLIF. DNA of the CDR3: TGTGCTCGTGGGGGGGGCTTCCTTACACTTAACTGGGGGATACCCGGGTACACCGATAAACTCATCTTT. The chain recombines TRDV1 with TRDJ1; TRDD3 agrees at 12 bases. The CDR3 runs to 23 residues. Germline-derived CDR1 and CDR2 are TSWWSYY and QGS.

This clone was counted a few times. A single base is all that separates this from a far larger clone, so a read error is likely. Within the sample, other DNA sequences also encode this same CDR3. A V gene of TRDV1 was called, but no J gene was assigned; TRDD3 is the table's D call, not checked against the DNA. Germline V CDR1 and CDR2: TSWWSYY, QGS. The CDR3 runs to 21 residues. The CDR3 DNA is TGTGCTCTTGGGGAACGTCGGTACCTTCCTACGGGGGTCCACTGTACCGATAAACTCATCTTC. It translates to CALGERRYLPTGVHCTDKLIF.

There are a few counts of this clone. For this DNA, TCRdb reports the protein of a much larger clone, which diverges at residue 11, most likely from a read error; the protein presented here is translated directly from the DNA. J is TRDJ1 and V is TRDV1, with 12 nucleotides matching TRDD3. The J gene is absent in TCRdb and was assigned here via DNA matching to germline. V dropped 0 bases and J dropped 1; count of bases not matched to a gene: 30. This CDR3 is built from 26 residues. Germline V CDR1 and CDR2: TSWWSYY, QGS. The CDR3 bases are TGTGCTCTTGGGGAACTCCATACCTTCCTACGGACCCCGTACTGGGGGATACAGTCTTGCACCGATAAACTCATCTTT. Its translation: CALGELHTFLRTPYWGIQSCTDKLIF.

Concerning this clone itself: TCRdb pairs this DNA with a much larger clone's protein that differs at residue 13, likely a read error; the protein shown was translated from the DNA. This chain uses TRDV1 with TRDJ1; TRDD2 aligns across 7 bases. TCRdb offers no J gene call, so here the DNA was matched to germline to obtain one. Trimming at V came to 2 bases and at J to 4 bases, leaving 16 bases not matched to a gene. Germline-derived CDR1 and CDR2 are TSWWSYY and QGS. CDR3 length: 18 residues. The CDR3 reads CALGERFPTTGSHDKLIF. CDR3 sequence (DNA): TGTGCTCTTGGGGAAAGATTTCCTACGACCGGGTCTCACGATAAACTCATCTTT.

This clone was detected ten times or more. TCRdb's protein, taken from a much larger clone, differs from this DNA's translation at residue 9, likely owing to a read error; the protein displayed comes from the DNA. The chain links TRDV2 to TRDJ1; D might be TRDD3 (5 bases). TCRdb leaves out the J gene; it was filled in here by matching the DNA to germline. CDR1 and CDR2 from the germline V gene are GEAIGNYY and EKD. The V end lost 0 bases, the J end lost 1 base, and 20 bases lay between the germline ends. CDR3 length: 18 amino acids. CDR3 sequence: CACDTVGSRVKGTDKLIF. The CDR3 DNA is TGTGCCTGTGACACCGTGGGGAGTAGAGTAAAGGGCACCGATAAACTCATCTTT.

Notes on this clone: The protein that TCRdb holds for this DNA derives from a much larger clone and differs from the translated DNA at residue 15, which likely indicates a read error; the protein shown here is translated from the DNA. The J gene is TRDJ1, the V gene TRDV1; 8 bases match TRDD3. TCRdb lists no J gene, so it was determined here by aligning the DNA to germline. The V gene's germline CDR1 is TSWWSYY and CDR2 QGS. This CDR3 is 25 amino acids long. With V trimmed by 3 bases and J by 0 bases, 33 bases remained unmatched. CDR3 DNA: TGTGCTCTTGGGGACCTACGGCCTTCCCGAACCTACTGGGGGCCTCCCCGCGTGAACACCGATAAACTCATCTTT. Amino acids: CALGDLRPSRTYWGPPRVNTDKLIF.

This clone was found a few times. TCRdb lists the protein of a much larger clone for this DNA, which differs at residue 5, so this is likely a read error; the protein given here is translated from the DNA itself. The rearrangement uses TRDV2 and TRDJ1, with a possible D match to TRDD3 (5 bases). TCRdb gives no J gene; it was assigned here by matching the DNA to germline. The CDR3 is 18 residues long. Germline loops: CDR1 GEAIGNYY, CDR2 EKD. The V end was cut by 3 bases, the J end by 0 bases, with 22 bases between. The CDR3 spells CACDVLVGDRLYTDKLIF. As DNA, the CDR3 is TGTGCCTGTGACGTACTGGTAGGGGACCGCCTGTACACCGATAAACTCATCTTT.

Only a few counts were recorded for this clone. TCRdb's protein, taken from a much larger clone, differs from this DNA's translation at residue 9, likely owing to a read error; the protein displayed comes from the DNA. J is TRDJ1 and V is TRDV1; 7 bases match TRDD3. Matching the DNA to germline supplied the J gene, which TCRdb does not give. V lost 4 bases to trimming and J lost 1 base; unmatched junction nucleotides: 15. From germline, CDR1 is TSWWSYY and CDR2 QGS. The CDR3 extends over 18 amino acids. The CDR3 nucleotides read TGTGCTCTTGGGGTCCCCCTCGGGAGGATACGGTTCACCGATAAACTCATCTTT. This sequence encodes CALGVPLGRIRFTDKLIF.

This clone came up a few times. The mismatch at residue 6 between this DNA's translation and the TCRdb protein of a much larger clone likely reflects a read error; the protein shown is translated from the DNA. The J gene is TRDJ1, the V gene TRDV2, with 13 nucleotides matching TRDD3. TCRdb leaves out the J gene; it was filled in here by matching the DNA to germline. Germline V gives CDR1 GEAIGNYY, CDR2 EKD. Trimming removed 1 base from V and 0 bases from J; junction bases left unmatched: 7. CDR3 length equals 18 residues. The CDR3 DNA follows: TGTGCCTGTGACACTAGGTACTGGGGGATACGGAACACCGATAAACTCATCTTT. Translating it yields CACDTRYWGIRNTDKLIF.

This clone qualifies as medium-sized. The sample has other DNA sequences that encode this CDR3 too. The rearrangement joins TRDV1 to TRDJ1; 7 nucleotides agree with TRDD3. This CDR3 is built from 15 residues. Trimming at V came to 1 base and at J to 0 bases, leaving 2 bases not matched to a gene. The germline V gene encodes CDR1 TSWWSYY and CDR2 QGS. CDR3 coding DNA: TGTGCTCTTGGGGAACGAGGGATACACACCGATAAACTCATCTTT. Its translation: CALGERGIHTDKLIF.

With respect to this clone: TCRdb has a much larger clone's protein, which differs at residue 9 from the translation of this DNA, likely because of a read error; what is shown is the protein translated from the DNA. The chain employs TRDV2 and TRDJ1; weak D call: TRDD3 (6 bases). Germline CDR1 reads GEAIGNYY; CDR2 reads EKD. V lost 1 base, J lost 0 bases, and 20 bases lay in between. The CDR3 totals 18 residues. The CDR3 DNA is TGTGCCTGTGACACTTTGGAAGGACGGGGGGACGACACCGATAAACTCATCTTT. Translated, it gives CACDTLEGRGDDTDKLIF.

Points on this clone: Compared with germline, one end of the junction differs, possibly owing to a read error. V usage is TRDV1 and J usage is TRDJ1, with TRDD3 identical over 11 bases. TCRdb gives no J gene; it was assigned here by matching the DNA to germline. CDR1 and CDR2 (germline): TSWWSYY, QGS. The CDR3 consists of 19 residues. CDR3 region: CALVDPPYWGIDNTDKLIF. In nucleotides, the CDR3 is TGTGCCCTTGTGGATCCTCCTTACTGGGGGATAGATAACACCGATAAACTCATCTTT.

This clone was counted only a few times. For this DNA, TCRdb reports the protein of a much larger clone, which diverges at residue 5, most likely from a read error; the protein presented here is translated directly from the DNA. The chain couples TRDV2 to TRDJ1; 8 nucleotides match TRDD3. The J gene was not available in TCRdb and was assigned here by matching the DNA to germline segments. Looked up from germline, CDR1 is GEAIGNYY and CDR2 is EKD. V was pared by 3 bases and J by 1 base, with 24 bases of the junction left unmatched. The CDR3 has 21 residues. CDR3 sequence: CACDALSSPSLGDGSTDKLIF. CDR3 coding DNA: TGTGCCTGTGACGCACTGAGTAGTCCATCTTTGGGGGATGGATCCACCGATAAACTCATCTTT.

This clone was seen a few times. This likely stems from a read error, as it lies one base from a far larger clone. Other nucleotide sequences in the sample specify the same CDR3. V is TRDV1 and J is TRDJ1, with TRDD3 matching 10 bases. Germline lookup yields CDR1 TSWWSYY and CDR2 QGS. The length of the CDR3 is 25 residues. The DNA for the CDR3 is TGTGCTCTTGGGGTCCAGCCGTTTCCAGTCCGAGTACTGGGGGATCAGGACCAACGGGTCGATAAACTCATCTTC. Amino acids: CALGVQPFPVRVLGDQDQRVDKLIF.

As to this clone: This DNA's translation and the protein TCRdb lists, from a much larger clone, do not match at residue 5, likely due to a read error; the protein shown is translated from the DNA. This chain joins TRDV1 and TRDJ1; the D gene is possibly TRDD3 (6 bases). The V end lost 5 bases, the J end lost 3 bases, and 37 bases lay between the germline ends. Germline CDR1 is TSWWSYY and CDR2 is QGS. CDR3 size: 22 residues. The CDR3 bases are TGTGCTCTTGGGTGTCCTTCGTATACAAAAAAGGACATGAAGGGGATTCCCGATAAACTCATCTTT. Translation gives CALGCPSYTKKDMKGIPDKLIF.

As to this clone: A far larger clone is just one base off, so this is likely a read error. Within the sample, other DNA sequences also encode this same CDR3. The genes are TRDV1 and TRDJ1, with 9 bases identical to TRDD2. Because TCRdb records no J gene, it was assigned here through a match of the DNA to germline. Looked up from germline, CDR1 is TSWWSYY and CDR2 is QGS. J gave up 0 bases and V 3 bases, and 23 bases lay outside the gene matches. The length of the CDR3 is 22 residues. The CDR3 DNA is TGTGCTCTTGGGGACACCCTTCCTACGGCCTTGGCCGGGGGATCGTACACCGATAAACTCATCTTT. Protein sequence: CALGDTLPTALAGGSYTDKLIF.

On this clone itself: The likely explanation is a read error, given a far larger clone one base away. The same CDR3 is also encoded by other DNA sequences in this sample. V and J are TRDV3 and TRDJ2, with a tentative D call TRDD3 (5 bases). The germline V and J ends were trimmed by 2 bases and 3 bases, with 37 bases remaining between them. This CDR3 spans 22 amino acids. Germline CDR1 reads TVYSNPD; CDR2 reads GDNSRS (reference sequence). In DNA form, the CDR3 reads TGTGCCTTTCGAACCCGGTCAGTAGGGAGATTGGGGTACGATCGACTGACAGCACAACTCTTCTTT. This gives the protein CAFRTRSVGRLGYDRLTAQLFF.

This clone was seen only a few times. A far larger clone is just one base off, so this is likely a read error. In the same sample, other DNA sequences code for this CDR3. The genes are TRDV1 and TRDJ1; 8 bases match TRDD3. The J gene is not listed in TCRdb, so it was assigned here from a DNA match to germline. The CDR3 is made up of 16 amino acids. The germline CDR1 and CDR2 sequences are TSWWSYY and QGS. DNA for the CDR3: TGTGCTCTTGGGGAACAGGCGTTACTGGGGGCCGACAAACTCATCTTT. It codes for CALGEQALLGADKLIF.

This clone has only a few counts. For this DNA, TCRdb reports the protein of a much larger clone, which diverges at residue 11, most likely from a read error; the protein presented here is translated directly from the DNA. J is TRDJ1 and V is TRDV2; 8 bases are a match to TRDD2. Germline CDR1 and CDR2: GEAIGNYY and EKD. V gave up 3 bases and J gave up 0 bases; unmatched junction bases: 20. This CDR3 comprises 20 residues. In DNA form, the CDR3 reads TGTGCCTGTGACCTTCCTACGTATCGACTGGTGGGAAAGTACACCGATAAACTCATCTTT. It specifies CACDLPTYRLVGKYTDKLIF.

The sample holds a few counts of this clone. Given a much more abundant clone one base away, this may be a read error. The chain links TRDV1 to TRDJ1; D remains ambiguous. This CDR3 is built from 19 residues. Germline V gene sequence: CDR1 TSWWSYY, CDR2 QGS. The CDR3 protein is CALGKLQVATAVYTDKLIF. In DNA, the CDR3 is TGTGCTCTTGGGAAACTCCAGGTGGCAACCGCGGTGTACACCGATAAACTCATCTTT.